This T cell receptor (beta chain) was sequenced in a study of cytomegalovirus exposure and HLA in healthy donors. Study context: An early release of data contained about 85 million unique TCRs, which came from HLA-typed donors. Findings of the study overall: In vitro testing confirmed a few CMV-associated chains as specific for CMV antigens. Prior analysis indicated that the majority of TCR beta V segments exhibited productivity approximately 90% or approximately 30% of the time.

PCR used 60 Vbeta primers and 13 Jbeta primers. Profiling relied on immunoSEQ multiplex PCR, and the TCRdb table lists in-frame clones only, not all of them. Among about 170,000 clones listed, roughly four fifths were seen once. Trimming shortened V by 3 bases and J by 0 bases, and 12 bases separated the two germline ends. The CDR3 sequence is 16 residues long. Germline CDR1 is SGHAT and CDR2 is FQNNGV. Concerning this clone itself: The antigen is undetermined.

The sequence was obtained from a woman aged 30 to 39 in good health and CMV-seropositive. Material for sequencing was PBMCs. The chain uses TRBV11-2 and TRBJ1-3, with TRBD1 as a possible D gene (5 bases). DNA for the CDR3: TGTGCCAGCAGCTTTAGGGGCTTAATCTCTGGAAACACCATATATTTT. Protein product: CASSFRGLISGNTIYF.